The text below deals with one TCR beta chain. In the authors' workflow: For nucleated cells, counts were estimated from reference gene primer amplification. Produced via immunoSEQ multiplex PCR; TCRdb's table is partial and in-frame only. V, J and clone size derive from that table, while D and trimming were established from the DNA sequence. Of a few hundred thousand clones detected, about 89% appear once; the ten largest clones hold approximately 12%. The data derive from a study of blood T cell repertoires in COVID-19. Overall study: COVID-19 samples from acute and convalescent phases originated in the United States, Italy and Spain. Sources were T cells, B-cell-depleted T cells, or PBMCs; the material itself was cDNA or gDNA.

The CDR3 totals 14 residues. Germline CDR1 and CDR2: LGHNT and FRNRAP. The germline V and J ends were trimmed by 11 bases and 6 bases, with 20 bases remaining between them. The sample comprised peripheral blood. The sequence derives from a woman aged 55-70 years with acute or convalescent COVID-19. V usage is TRBV12-5 and J usage is TRBJ1-5; maybe TRBD1 (5 bases). Here the CDR3 reads CAPRAGGESQPQHF. The CDR3 DNA reads TGTGCTCCTCGGGCCGGGGGAGAGAGTCAGCCCCAGCATTTT.